A selection of T cell receptor beta chains follows, all from one sample in a study of CD8+ T cells in alopecia areata. The repertoire was sequenced with immunoSEQ multiplex PCR; TCRdb's copy has only in-frame clones and lacks some. This table has some 130,000 clones, approximately 53% appearing once. Sequenced material: CD4+ T cells sorted from blood, taken at week 4, from a patient treated with tofacitinib. Receptor source: a human donor with alopecia areata. Each CDR3 is given with its conserved first and last residue. Fields, in order: clone size, V gene, D gene, J gene, CDR3 DNA, CDR3 protein. A D gene is named only where the DNA matches it firmly. Where a row states a size, it is once, few, many or the class of an expanded clone; other rows omit it.

size: .; V: TRBV5-1; D: TRBD2; J: TRBJ2-7; DNA: TGCGCCAGCGGGCTAGCGGACTCCTACGAGCAGTACTTC; CDR3: CASGLADSYEQYF
size: .; V: TRBV7-8; D: TRBD1; J: TRBJ1-5; DNA: TGTGCCAGCAGCCCAGGACAGGTCCGAAGTCAGCCCCAGCATTTT; CDR3: CASSPGQVRSQPQHF
size: .; V: TRBV15; D: .; J: TRBJ2-5; DNA: TGTGCCACCAGCAGACAGTCGGAGACCCAGTACTTC; CDR3: CATSRQSETQYF
size: few; V: TRBV9; D: .; J: TRBJ1-3; DNA: TGTGCCAGCAGCGTTGGACACTCTGGAAACACCATATATTTT; CDR3: CASSVGHSGNTIYF
size: .; V: TRBV2; D: TRBD2; J: TRBJ2-3; DNA: TGTGCCAGCAGTGTGCGGGGGGCCACAGATACGCAGTATTTT; CDR3: CASSVRGATDTQYF
size: .; V: TRBV2; D: .; J: TRBJ1-5; DNA: TGTGCCAGCAGTCAGGGCATTGTAAGGAATCAGCCCCAGCATTTT; CDR3: CASSQGIVRNQPQHF
size: .; V: TRBV7-9; D: .; J: TRBJ1-1; DNA: TGTGCCAGCAGCTTAGCTCAGCACACTGAAGCTTTCTTT; CDR3: CASSLAQHTEAFF
size: .; V: TRBV4-1; D: TRBD2; J: TRBJ2-1; DNA: TGCGCCAGCAGCCGGCGGACTAGCGGGATCTCCTACAATGAGCAGTTCTTC; CDR3: CASSRRTSGISYNEQFF
size: .; V: TRBV7-9; D: TRBD1; J: TRBJ2-5; DNA: TGTGCCAGCAGCCTGGGGGGACAGGGGGCCGAGACCCAGTACTTC; CDR3: CASSLGGQGAETQYF
size: .; V: TRBV7-2; D: .; J: TRBJ2-7; DNA: TGTGCCAGCAGCCCCCATGGGAGCTCCTACGAGCAGTACTTC; CDR3: CASSPHGSSYEQYF
size: .; V: TRBV11-2; D: .; J: TRBJ1-1; DNA: TGTGCCAGCAGCTCCACAGGGAACACTGAAGCTTTCTTT; CDR3: CASSSTGNTEAFF
size: .; V: TRBV30; D: .; J: TRBJ1-2; DNA: TGTGCCTGGAGTGTACAGAGAAACTATGGCTACACCTTC; CDR3: CAWSVQRNYGYTF
size: .; V: TRBV4-2; D: .; J: TRBJ1-1; DNA: TGTGCCAGCAGCCAGGGGGCCCTGCAGGGGAACACTGAAGCTTTCTTT; CDR3: CASSQGALQGNTEAFF
size: .; V: TRBV12-5; D: .; J: TRBJ1-2; DNA: TGTGCTAGCGGGCCCACTAGGGAGTATGGCTACACCTTC; CDR3: CASGPTREYGYTF
size: .; V: TRBV25-1; D: .; J: TRBJ2-3; DNA: TGTGCCAGCAGTGTCGGGGGGCAAGGGACAGATACGCAGTATTTT; CDR3: CASSVGGQGTDTQYF
size: .; V: TRBV29-1; D: .; J: TRBJ1-5; DNA: TGCAGCGTTGAATTCGTGGGGGGCAATCAGCCCCAGCATTTT; CDR3: CSVEFVGGNQPQHF
size: .; V: TRBV28; D: TRBD1; J: TRBJ2-5; DNA: TGTGCCAGCAGTTTTGTAGGGGGCCCCTTCCAAGAGACCCAGTACTTC; CDR3: CASSFVGGPFQETQYF
size: few; V: TRBV7-8; D: .; J: TRBJ1-5; DNA: TGTGCCAGCAGCTTAGACGCAGGGAATCGACAGCCCCAGCATTTT; CDR3: CASSLDAGNRQPQHF
size: few; V: TRBV5-4; D: .; J: TRBJ1-1; DNA: TGTGCCAGCAGCTTGGGTGGGAACACTGAAGCTTTCTTT; CDR3: CASSLGGNTEAFF
size: .; V: TRBV30; D: .; J: TRBJ1-1; DNA: TGTGCCTGGAGTTTAAGGGTCGACACTGAAGCTTTCTTT; CDR3: CAWSLRVDTEAFF
size: .; V: TRBV29-1; D: .; J: TRBJ1-3; DNA: TGCAGCGTTGCGCAATCTGGAAACACCATATATTTT; CDR3: CSVAQSGNTIYF
size: once; V: TRBV5-1; D: .; J: TRBJ2-2; DNA: TGCGCCAGCAGCTTGGTCGGCGGGGAGCTGTTTTTT; CDR3: CASSLVGGELFF
size: .; V: TRBV29-1; D: .; J: TRBJ1-1; DNA: TGCAGCGTTTACAGGGAACTGAACACTGAAGCTTTCTTT; CDR3: CSVYRELNTEAFF
size: .; V: TRBV5-1; D: .; J: TRBJ2-1; DNA: TGCGCCAGCATGGGAAGCTCCTACAATGAGCAGTTCTTC; CDR3: CASMGSSYNEQFF
size: few; V: TRBV18; D: .; J: TRBJ1-2; DNA: TGTGCCAGCTCACCAGGAAGGGAGAACTATGGCTACACCTTC; CDR3: CASSPGRENYGYTF
size: .; V: TRBV4-1; D: TRBD1; J: TRBJ1-5; DNA: TGCGCCAGCAGGCCTCACCCGGGACAGGGAAAACAGCCCCAGCATTTT; CDR3: CASRPHPGQGKQPQHF
size: .; V: TRBV7-6; D: .; J: TRBJ2-6; DNA: TGTGCCAGCATACAGGGTTCCTCTGGGGCCAACGTCCTGACTTTC; CDR3: CASIQGSSGANVLTF
size: few; V: TRBV7-9; D: .; J: TRBJ1-6; DNA: TGTGCCAGCAGCTCGGACAAGGGGCGGAATTCACCCCTCCACTTT; CDR3: CASSSDKGRNSPLHF
size: .; V: TRBV29-1; D: .; J: TRBJ1-2; DNA: TGCAGCGTCGAACTACAGAACTATGGCTACACCTTC; CDR3: CSVELQNYGYTF
size: few; V: TRBV6-1; D: TRBD2; J: TRBJ2-3; DNA: TGTGCCAGCAGTGACTTAGCGGGAGGCGCAGATACGCAGTATTTT; CDR3: CASSDLAGGADTQYF
size: .; V: TRBV27; D: TRBD2; J: TRBJ2-3; DNA: TGTGCCAGCAGCACCCGCCGGACTAGCGGGGGGGCCACAGATACGCAGTATTTT; CDR3: CASSTRRTSGGATDTQYF
size: .; V: TRBV7-9; D: .; J: TRBJ1-5; DNA: TGTGCCAGCAGCTTAGCCGTCAATCAGCCCCAGCATTTT; CDR3: CASSLAVNQPQHF
size: .; V: TRBV25-1; D: .; J: TRBJ2-7; DNA: TGTGCCAGCAGTGAAAGGGGCACCTACGAGCAGTACTTC; CDR3: CASSERGTYEQYF
size: few; V: TRBV19; D: .; J: TRBJ1-5; DNA: TGTGCCAGTAGTATAAATCCAATCGCGCGAAACCCTAGCAATCAGCCCCAGCATTTT; CDR3: CASSINPIARNPSNQPQHF
size: .; V: TRBV30; D: TRBD2; J: TRBJ2-7; DNA: TGTGCCTGGAGTGGCTTAGGGAGGGCCTACGAGCAGTACTTC; CDR3: CAWSGLGRAYEQYF
size: .; V: TRBV29-1; D: .; J: TRBJ2-2; DNA: TGCAGCGTTGAGTATAACAGGTGGACCGGGGAGCTGTTTTTT; CDR3: CSVEYNRWTGELFF
size: medium-sized; V: TRBV7-9; D: TRBD1; J: TRBJ2-2; DNA: TGTGCCAGCAGCTTGGACAGGCGAACCGGGGAGCTGTTTTTT; CDR3: CASSLDRRTGELFF
size: .; V: TRBV15; D: .; J: TRBJ1-5; DNA: TGTGCCACCAGCAGAGCCAATCAGCCCCAGCATTTT; CDR3: CATSRANQPQHF
size: .; V: TRBV30; D: .; J: TRBJ1-4; DNA: TGTGCCTGGAGTCCAGGTCCGAGTGAAAAACTGTTTTTT; CDR3: CAWSPGPSEKLFF
size: .; V: TRBV29-1; D: .; J: TRBJ2-4; DNA: TGCAGCGTTGAACAGCGGCAGGGCAAAAACATTCAGTACTTC; CDR3: CSVEQRQGKNIQYF
size: .; V: TRBV6-5; D: TRBD1; J: TRBJ2-3; DNA: TGTGCCAGCAGGCAGACAGGGAGCACAGATACGCAGTATTTT; CDR3: CASRQTGSTDTQYF
size: few; V: TRBV23-1; D: .; J: TRBJ2-3; DNA: TGCGCCAGCAGTCAACAACACTTCAGTTGGCTCTGCACAGATACGCAGTATTTT; CDR3: CASSQQHFSWLCTDTQYF
size: .; V: TRBV5-1; D: .; J: TRBJ1-1; DNA: TGCGCCAGCAGAGAACAGCCGAACACTGAAGCTTTCTTT; CDR3: CASREQPNTEAFF
size: .; V: TRBV29-1; D: .; J: TRBJ1-2; DNA: TGCAGCGCCTTTTCGACAGCTACTAACTATGGCTACACCTTC; CDR3: CSAFSTATNYGYTF
size: .; V: TRBV4-1; D: TRBD2; J: TRBJ2-4; DNA: TGCGCCAGCAGCCAAGGACTAGCGGGAGGGCGGGGAAACATTCAGTACTTC; CDR3: CASSQGLAGGRGNIQYF
size: .; V: TRBV29-1; D: .; J: TRBJ1-2; DNA: TGCAGCGTTGATAGGCAGGGTGGGGGCTACACCTTC; CDR3: CSVDRQGGGYTF
size: .; V: TRBV5-1; D: .; J: TRBJ2-7; DNA: TGCGCCAGCAGCTTGGACAGGTCCGACGAGCAGTACTTC; CDR3: CASSLDRSDEQYF
size: .; V: TRBV5-1; D: .; J: TRBJ2-7; DNA: TGCGCCAGCAGCTTGGGGGGGAGCCTACGAGAGCAGTACTTC; CDR3: CASSLGGSLREQYF
size: .; V: TRBV30; D: .; J: TRBJ2-7; DNA: TGTGCCTGGAGTGTACAGGGAGTCCACGAGCAGTACTTC; CDR3: CAWSVQGVHEQYF